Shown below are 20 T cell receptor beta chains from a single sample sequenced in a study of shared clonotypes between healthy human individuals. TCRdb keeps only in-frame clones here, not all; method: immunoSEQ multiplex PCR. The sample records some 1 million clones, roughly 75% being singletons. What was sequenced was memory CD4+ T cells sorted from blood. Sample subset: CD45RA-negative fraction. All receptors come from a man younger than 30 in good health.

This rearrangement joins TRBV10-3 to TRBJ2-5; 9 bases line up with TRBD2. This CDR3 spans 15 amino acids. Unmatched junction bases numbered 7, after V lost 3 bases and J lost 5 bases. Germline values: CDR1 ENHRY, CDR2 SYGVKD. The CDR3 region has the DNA TGTGCCATCAGTGAACCTAGCGGGATCATGGAGACCCAGTACTTC. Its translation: CAISEPSGIMETQYF.

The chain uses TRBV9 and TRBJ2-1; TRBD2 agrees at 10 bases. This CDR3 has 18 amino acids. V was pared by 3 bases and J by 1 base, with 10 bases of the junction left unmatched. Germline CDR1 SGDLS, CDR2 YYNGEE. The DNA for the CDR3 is TGTGCCAGCAGCGGGGGAGCGGGAGGGCCGAGGTCCTACAATGAGCAGTTCTTC. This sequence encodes CASSGGAGGPRSYNEQFF.

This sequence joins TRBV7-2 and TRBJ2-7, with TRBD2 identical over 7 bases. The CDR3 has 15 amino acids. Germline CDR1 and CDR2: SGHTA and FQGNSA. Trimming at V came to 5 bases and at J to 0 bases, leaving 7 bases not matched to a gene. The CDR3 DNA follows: TGTGCCAGCAGCGCACTAGCGCTAAACTCCTACGAGCAGTACTTC. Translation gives CASSALALNSYEQYF.

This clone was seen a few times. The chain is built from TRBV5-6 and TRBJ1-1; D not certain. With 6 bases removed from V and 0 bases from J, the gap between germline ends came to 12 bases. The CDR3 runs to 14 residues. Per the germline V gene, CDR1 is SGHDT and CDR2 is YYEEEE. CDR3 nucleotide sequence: TGTGCCAGCAATAGGTATACGATGAACACTGAAGCTTTCTTT. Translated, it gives CASNRYTMNTEAFF.

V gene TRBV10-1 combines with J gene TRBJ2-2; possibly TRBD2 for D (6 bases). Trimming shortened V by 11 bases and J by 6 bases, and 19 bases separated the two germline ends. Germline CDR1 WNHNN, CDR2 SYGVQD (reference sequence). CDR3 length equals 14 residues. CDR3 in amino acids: CAGPTREIAGELFF. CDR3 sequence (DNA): TGCGCCGGTCCGACACGGGAGATCGCCGGGGAGCTGTTTTTT.

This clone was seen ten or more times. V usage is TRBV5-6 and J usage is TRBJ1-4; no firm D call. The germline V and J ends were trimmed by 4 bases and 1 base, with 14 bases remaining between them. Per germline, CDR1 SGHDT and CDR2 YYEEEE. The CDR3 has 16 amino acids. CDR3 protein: CASSHRLTQTNEKLFF. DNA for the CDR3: TGTGCCAGCAGCCACCGGCTCACGCAAACTAATGAAAAACTGTTTTTT.

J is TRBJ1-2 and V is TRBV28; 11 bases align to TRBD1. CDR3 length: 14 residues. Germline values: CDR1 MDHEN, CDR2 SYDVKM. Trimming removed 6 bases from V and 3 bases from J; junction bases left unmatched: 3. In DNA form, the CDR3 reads TGTGCCAGCAGGGGGACAGGGGGTTACTATGGCTACACCTTC. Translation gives CASRGTGGYYGYTF.

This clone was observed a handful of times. CDR3 protein: CAWSLYVMNTEAFF. The CDR3 bases are TGTGCCTGGAGTTTATACGTGATGAACACTGAAGCTTTCTTT. V gene TRBV30 combines with J gene TRBJ1-1; D unresolved. CDR3 length equals 14 residues. Germline V gene lookup returns CDR1 GTSNPN and CDR2 SVGIG (reference sequence). V was shortened by 2 bases and J by 0 bases, with 10 bases between the two germline ends.

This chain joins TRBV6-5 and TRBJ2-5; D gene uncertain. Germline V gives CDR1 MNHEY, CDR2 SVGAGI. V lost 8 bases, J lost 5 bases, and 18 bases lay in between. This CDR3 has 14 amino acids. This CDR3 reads CASRLDALRETQYF. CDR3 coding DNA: TGTGCCAGCCGATTGGATGCGCTCCGGGAGACCCAGTACTTC.

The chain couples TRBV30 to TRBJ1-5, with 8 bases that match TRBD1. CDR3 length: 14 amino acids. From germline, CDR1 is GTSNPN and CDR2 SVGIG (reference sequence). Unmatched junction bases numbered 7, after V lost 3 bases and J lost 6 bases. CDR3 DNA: TGTGCCTGGAGAGGACAGGGTTTAGGTCAGCCCCAGCATTTT. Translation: CAWRGQGLGQPQHF.

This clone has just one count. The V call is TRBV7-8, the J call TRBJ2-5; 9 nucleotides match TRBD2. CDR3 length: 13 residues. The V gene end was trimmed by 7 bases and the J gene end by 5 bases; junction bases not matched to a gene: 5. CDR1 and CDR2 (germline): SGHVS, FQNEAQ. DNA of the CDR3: TGTGCCAGCACCGGCCTAGCGGGGGAGACCCAGTACTTC. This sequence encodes CASTGLAGETQYF.

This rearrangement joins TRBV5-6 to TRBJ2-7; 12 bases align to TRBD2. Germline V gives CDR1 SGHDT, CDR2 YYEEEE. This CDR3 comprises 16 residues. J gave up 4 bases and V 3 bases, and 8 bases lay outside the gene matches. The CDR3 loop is CASSSMTSGSFYEQYF. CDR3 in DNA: TGTGCCAGCAGCTCAATGACTAGCGGGAGTTTTTACGAGCAGTACTTC.

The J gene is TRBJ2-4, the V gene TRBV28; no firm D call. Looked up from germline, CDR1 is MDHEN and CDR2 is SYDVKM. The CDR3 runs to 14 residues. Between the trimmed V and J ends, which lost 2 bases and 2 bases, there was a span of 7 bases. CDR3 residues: CASSLPSTKNIQYF. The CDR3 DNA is TGTGCCAGCAGTTTACCTAGTACCAAAAACATTCAGTACTTC.

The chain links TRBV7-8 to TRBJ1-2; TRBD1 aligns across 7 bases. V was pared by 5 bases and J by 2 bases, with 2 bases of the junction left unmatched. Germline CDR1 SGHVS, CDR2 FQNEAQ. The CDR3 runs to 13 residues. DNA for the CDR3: TGTGCCAGCAGCATGGACAGGAACTATGGCTACACCTTC. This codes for CASSMDRNYGYTF.

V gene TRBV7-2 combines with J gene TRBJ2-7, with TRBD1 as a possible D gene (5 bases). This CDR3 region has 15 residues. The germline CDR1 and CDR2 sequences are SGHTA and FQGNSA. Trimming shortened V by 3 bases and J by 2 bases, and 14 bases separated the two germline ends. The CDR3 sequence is CASSLGQVRTYEQYF. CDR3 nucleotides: TGTGCCAGCAGCTTGGGGCAGGTCCGGACCTACGAGCAGTACTTC.

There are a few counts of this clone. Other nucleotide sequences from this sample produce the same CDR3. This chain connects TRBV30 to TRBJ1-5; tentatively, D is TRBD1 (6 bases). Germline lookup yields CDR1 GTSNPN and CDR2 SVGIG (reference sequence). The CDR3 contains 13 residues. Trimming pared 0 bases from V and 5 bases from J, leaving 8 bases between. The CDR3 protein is CAWSVQGDQPQHF. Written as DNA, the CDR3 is TGTGCCTGGAGTGTACAGGGAGATCAGCCCCAGCATTTT.

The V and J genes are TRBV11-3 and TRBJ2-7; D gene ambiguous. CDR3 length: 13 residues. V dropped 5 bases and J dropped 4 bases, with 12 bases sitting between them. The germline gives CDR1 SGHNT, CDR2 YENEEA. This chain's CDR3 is CASSPGPDYEQYF. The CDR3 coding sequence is TGTGCCAGCAGCCCCGGCCCCGATTACGAGCAGTACTTC. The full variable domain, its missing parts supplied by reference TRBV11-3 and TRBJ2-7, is EAGVVQSPRYKIIEKKQPVAFWCNPISGHNTLYWYLQNLGQGPELLIRYENEEAVDDSQLPKDRFSAERLKGVDSTLKIQPAELGDSAVYLCASSPGPDYEQYFGPGTRLTVT.

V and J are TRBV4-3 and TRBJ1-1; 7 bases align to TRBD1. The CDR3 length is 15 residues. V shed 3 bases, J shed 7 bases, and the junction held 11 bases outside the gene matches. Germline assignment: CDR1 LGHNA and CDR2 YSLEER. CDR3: CASSQSQGGSGEAFF. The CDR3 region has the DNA TGCGCCAGCAGCCAGTCCCAGGGGGGATCGGGTGAAGCTTTCTTT.

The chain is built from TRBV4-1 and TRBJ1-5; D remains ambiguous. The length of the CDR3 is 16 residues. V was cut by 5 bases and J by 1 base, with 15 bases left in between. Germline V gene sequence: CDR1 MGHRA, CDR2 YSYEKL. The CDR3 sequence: CASSGGGGLSNQPQHF. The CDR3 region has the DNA TGCGCCAGCAGCGGCGGAGGTGGGCTGAGCAATCAGCCCCAGCATTTT.

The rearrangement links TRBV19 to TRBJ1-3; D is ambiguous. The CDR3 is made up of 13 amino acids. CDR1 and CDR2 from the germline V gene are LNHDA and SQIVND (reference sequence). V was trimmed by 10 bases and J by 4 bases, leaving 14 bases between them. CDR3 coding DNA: TGTGCCACCGAAACGACTGCCGGAAACACCATATATTTT. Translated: CATETTAGNTIYF.